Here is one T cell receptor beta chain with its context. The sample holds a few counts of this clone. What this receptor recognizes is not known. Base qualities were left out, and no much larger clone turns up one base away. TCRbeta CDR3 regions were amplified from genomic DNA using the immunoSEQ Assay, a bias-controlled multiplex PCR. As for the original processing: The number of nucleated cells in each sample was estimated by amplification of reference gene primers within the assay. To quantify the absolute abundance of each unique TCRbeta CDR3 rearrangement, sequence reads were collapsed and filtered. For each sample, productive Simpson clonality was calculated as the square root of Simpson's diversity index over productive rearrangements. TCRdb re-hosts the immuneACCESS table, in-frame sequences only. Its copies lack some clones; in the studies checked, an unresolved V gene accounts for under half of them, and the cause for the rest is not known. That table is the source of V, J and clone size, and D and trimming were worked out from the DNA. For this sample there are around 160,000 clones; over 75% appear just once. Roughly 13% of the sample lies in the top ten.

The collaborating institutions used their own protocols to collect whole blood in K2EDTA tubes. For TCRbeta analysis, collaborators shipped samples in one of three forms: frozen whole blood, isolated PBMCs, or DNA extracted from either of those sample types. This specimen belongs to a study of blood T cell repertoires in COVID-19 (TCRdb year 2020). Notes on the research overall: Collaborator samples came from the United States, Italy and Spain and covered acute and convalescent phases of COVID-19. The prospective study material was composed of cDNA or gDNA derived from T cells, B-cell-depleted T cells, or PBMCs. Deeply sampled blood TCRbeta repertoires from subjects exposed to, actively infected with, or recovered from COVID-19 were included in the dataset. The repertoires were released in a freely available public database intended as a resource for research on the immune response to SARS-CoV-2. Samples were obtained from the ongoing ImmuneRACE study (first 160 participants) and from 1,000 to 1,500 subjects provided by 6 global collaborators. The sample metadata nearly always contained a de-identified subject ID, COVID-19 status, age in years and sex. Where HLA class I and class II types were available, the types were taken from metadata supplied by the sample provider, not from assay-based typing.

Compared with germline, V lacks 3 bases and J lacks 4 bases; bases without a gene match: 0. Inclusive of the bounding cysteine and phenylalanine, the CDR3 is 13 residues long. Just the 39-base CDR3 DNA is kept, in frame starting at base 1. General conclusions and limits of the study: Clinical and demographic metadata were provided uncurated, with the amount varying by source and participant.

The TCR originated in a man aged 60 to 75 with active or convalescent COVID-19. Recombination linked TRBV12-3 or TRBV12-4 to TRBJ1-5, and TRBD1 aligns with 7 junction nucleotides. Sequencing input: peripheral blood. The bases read TGTGCCAGCAGTTTGACAGGGAATCAGCCCCAGCATTTT. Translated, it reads CASSLTGNQPQHF.